The TCR beta chain described here comes from a study of T cells after yellow fever vaccination (dated by TCRdb to the late 2010s). Study-level background: The SMART-Seq v4 Ultra Low Input RNA kit was used to prepare libraries from fractions with low cell numbers. Bulk TCR alpha and beta repertoires were sequenced longitudinally to track T-cell clones before and after primary and booster YFV17D yellow fever vaccination. Two healthy male donors, one aged 18 to 30 and one aged 30 to 40 years, were included in the cohort. Blood was drawn at multiple timepoints before and after primary and secondary immunization, with bulk PBMC replicates and cell subsets isolated. General study outcomes and caveats: Because abundant contaminating clonotypes from the bulk population could be contained in FACS-sorted repertoires, computational filtering was required. The secondary T-cell response was found to be weaker but faster than the primary response, with a peak reached on day 5 rather than on day 15. After the booster, most of the clones that had expanded following primary vaccination were detected again (96% of CD4 and around nine tenths of CD8), which suggests that memory was broadly maintained. Because only two donors were included in the study, the extent to which the findings can be generalized is limited. A small share of clonotypes occurred in both CD4 and CD8 compartments, likely arising from convergent recombination.

This clonotype has a count of ten or more. What this receptor recognizes is not known. No per-base quality is available; no much larger clone lies one base away. The sample's treatment or condition, from its label and the paper: live attenuated yellow fever vaccine strain. A standard Ficoll-Paque protocol was used to isolate PBMCs from peripheral blood. Dynabeads CD4 and CD8 positive selection kits were used to isolate the CD4 and CD8 T-cell fractions. RNA was extracted with TriZol from bulk PBMCs, CD4 and CD8 fractions, and dextramer-positive and dextramer-negative fractions. Sequencing took place on an Illumina NovaSeq 6000. TCR cDNA was synthesized by 5'RACE template switching, which introduced a universal primer site and unique molecular identifiers. Priming of cDNA synthesis was performed from both the TCR alpha and TCR beta constant segments. Libraries were amplified in two PCR steps, with sample barcodes and sequencing adapters added in the second step. Sequencing of the libraries was done on either Illumina HiSeq 2500 (2x100 bp) or NovaSeq (2x150 bp). The study's own analysis went as follows. Reads were demultiplexed and collapsed into UMI consensus sequences with MIGEC, and V(D)J alignment was performed with MiXCR. Vaccine-responding clonotypes were identified with edgeR using replicate PBMC samples, with FDR below 0.01 and a log2 fold change above 5 up to day 15 being required. Each bulk clonotype received a CD4 or CD8 identity based on whether the sequenced CD4 or CD8 repertoire contained that clonotype at higher abundance. TCRdb took the public reads, trimmed them with fastp at Q25, ran MiXCR for clone calling and kept in-frame beta chains. CDR3 protein sequences are deduplicated, and each keeps its most common genes and DNA. These V and J calls rely on TCRdb rather than the paper's analysis. The sample contains about 350,000 distinct CDR3 sequences, around 12% of them found a single time. The top ten clonotypes cover more than 3% of the sample.

Including cysteine and phenylalanine, the CDR3 has 15 amino acids. The DNA shown is the 45-base CDR3, in frame from base 1. V is shortened by 1 base, J by 3 bases, and the region joining them spans 10 bases. CDR1 is given as SGHRS and CDR2 as YFSETQ, both from the germline V gene. The sample here was CD4+ T cells sorted from PBMCs, taken 15 days after the yellow fever booster vaccination. This TCR came from a man younger than 35 who received the YFV17D yellow fever vaccine. The sequence links TRBV5-1 to TRBJ2-2; the D match is possibly TRBD1 or TRBD2, with 6 bases aligned in each. At the DNA level, the sequence is TGCGCCAGCAGCTTGATCGGGGGCGACACCGGGGAGCTGTTTTTT. The resulting protein is CASSLIGGDTGELFF.